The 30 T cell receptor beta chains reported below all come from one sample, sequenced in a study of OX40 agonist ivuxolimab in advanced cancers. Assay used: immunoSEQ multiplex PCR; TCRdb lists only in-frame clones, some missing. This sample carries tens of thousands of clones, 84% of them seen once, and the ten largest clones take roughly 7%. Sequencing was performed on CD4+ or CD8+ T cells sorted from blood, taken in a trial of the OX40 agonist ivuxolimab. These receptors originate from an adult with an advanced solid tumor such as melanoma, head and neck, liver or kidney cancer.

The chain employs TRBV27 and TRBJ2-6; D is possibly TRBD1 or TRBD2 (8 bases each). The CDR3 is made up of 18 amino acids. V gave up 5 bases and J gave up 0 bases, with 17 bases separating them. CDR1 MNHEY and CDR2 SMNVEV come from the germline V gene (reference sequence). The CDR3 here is CASSIRQGTSSGANVLTF. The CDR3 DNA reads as TGTGCCAGCAGTATAAGACAGGGGACTAGCTCTGGGGCCAACGTCCTGACTTTC.

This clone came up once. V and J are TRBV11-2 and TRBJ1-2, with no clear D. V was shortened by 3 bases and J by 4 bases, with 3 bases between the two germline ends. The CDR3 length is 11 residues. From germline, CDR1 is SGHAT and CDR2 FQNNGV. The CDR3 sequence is CASSLGYGYTF. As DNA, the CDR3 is TGTGCCAGCAGCTTGGGCTATGGCTACACCTTC.

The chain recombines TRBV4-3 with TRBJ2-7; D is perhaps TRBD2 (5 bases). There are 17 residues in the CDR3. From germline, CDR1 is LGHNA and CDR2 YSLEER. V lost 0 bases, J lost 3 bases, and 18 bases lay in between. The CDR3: CASSQDFGPSSYYEQYF. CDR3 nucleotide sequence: TGCGCCAGCAGCCAAGACTTCGGTCCTAGCTCATACTACGAGCAGTACTTC.

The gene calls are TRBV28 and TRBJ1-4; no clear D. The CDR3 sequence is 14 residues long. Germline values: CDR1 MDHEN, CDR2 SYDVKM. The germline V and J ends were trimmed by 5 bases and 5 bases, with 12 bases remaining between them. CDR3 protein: CASSTFGRNEKLFF. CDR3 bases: TGTGCCAGCAGTACTTTTGGACGCAATGAAAAACTGTTTTTT.

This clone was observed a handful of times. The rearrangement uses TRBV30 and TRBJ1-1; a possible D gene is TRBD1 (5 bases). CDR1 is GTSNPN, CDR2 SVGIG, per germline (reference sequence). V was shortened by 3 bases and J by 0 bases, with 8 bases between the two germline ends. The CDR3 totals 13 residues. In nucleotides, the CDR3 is TGTGCCTGGAGGGACATGATGAACACTGAAGCTTTCTTT. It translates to CAWRDMMNTEAFF.

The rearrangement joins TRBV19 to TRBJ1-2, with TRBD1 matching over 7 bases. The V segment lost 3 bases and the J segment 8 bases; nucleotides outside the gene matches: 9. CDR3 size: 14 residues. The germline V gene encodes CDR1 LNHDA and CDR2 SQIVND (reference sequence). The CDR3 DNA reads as TGTGCCAGTAGTATTAGACAGGGATGGAGCGGCTACACCTTC. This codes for CASSIRQGWSGYTF.

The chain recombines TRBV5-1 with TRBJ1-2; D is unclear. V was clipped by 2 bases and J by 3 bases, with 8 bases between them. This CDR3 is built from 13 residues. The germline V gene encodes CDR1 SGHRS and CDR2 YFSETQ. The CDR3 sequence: CASSFVTDYGYTF. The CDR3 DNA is TGCGCCAGCAGCTTCGTGACCGACTATGGCTACACCTTC.

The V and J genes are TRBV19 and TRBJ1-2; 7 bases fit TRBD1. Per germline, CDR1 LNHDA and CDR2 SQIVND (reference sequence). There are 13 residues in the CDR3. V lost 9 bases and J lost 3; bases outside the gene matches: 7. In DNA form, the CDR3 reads TGTGCCAGCAAGGGACAGCGGTACTATGGCTACACCTTC. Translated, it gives CASKGQRYYGYTF. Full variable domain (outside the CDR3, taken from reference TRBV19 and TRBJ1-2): DGGITQSPKYLFRKEGQNVTLSCEQNLNHDAMYWYRQDPGQGLRLIYYSQIVNDFQKGDIAEGYSVSREKKESFPLTVTSAQKNPTAFYLCASKGQRYYGYTFGSGTRLTVV.

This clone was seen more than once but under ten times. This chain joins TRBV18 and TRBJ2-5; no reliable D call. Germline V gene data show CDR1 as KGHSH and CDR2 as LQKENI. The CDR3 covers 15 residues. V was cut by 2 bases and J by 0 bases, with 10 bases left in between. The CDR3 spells CASSPNGGDQETQYF. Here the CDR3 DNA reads TGTGCCAGCTCACCAAACGGTGGGGACCAAGAGACCCAGTACTTC.

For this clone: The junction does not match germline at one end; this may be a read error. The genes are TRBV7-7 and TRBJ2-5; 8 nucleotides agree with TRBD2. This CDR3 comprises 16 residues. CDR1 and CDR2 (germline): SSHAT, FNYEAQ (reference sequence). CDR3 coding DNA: TGTGCTAGCAGCCCGGGGCAGGCGGGGGGCCAAGAGACCCAGTACTTC. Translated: CASSPGQAGGQETQYF.

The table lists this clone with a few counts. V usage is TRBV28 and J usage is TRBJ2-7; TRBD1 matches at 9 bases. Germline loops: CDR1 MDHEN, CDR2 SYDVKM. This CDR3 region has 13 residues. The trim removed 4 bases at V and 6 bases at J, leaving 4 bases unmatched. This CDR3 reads CASSSGQGSEQYF. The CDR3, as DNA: TGTGCCAGCAGTTCTGGACAGGGGAGCGAGCAGTACTTC. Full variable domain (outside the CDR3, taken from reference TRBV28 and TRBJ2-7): DVKVTQSSRYLVKRTGEKVFLECVQDMDHENMFWYRQDPGLGLRLIYFSYDVKMKEKGDIPEGYSVSREKKERFSLILESASTNQTSMYLCASSSGQGSEQYFGPGTRLTVT.

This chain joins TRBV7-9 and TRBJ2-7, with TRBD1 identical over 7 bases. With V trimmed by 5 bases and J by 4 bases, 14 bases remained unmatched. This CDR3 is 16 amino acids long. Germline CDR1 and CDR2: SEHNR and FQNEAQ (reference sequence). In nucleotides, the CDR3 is TGTGCCAGCAGCCCGCCATTCCGGACAGGTTTATACGAGCAGTACTTC. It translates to CASSPPFRTGLYEQYF.

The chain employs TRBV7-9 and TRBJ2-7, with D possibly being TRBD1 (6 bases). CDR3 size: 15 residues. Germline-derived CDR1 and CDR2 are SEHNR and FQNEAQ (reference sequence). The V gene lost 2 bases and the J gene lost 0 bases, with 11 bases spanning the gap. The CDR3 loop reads CASSLYQGNSYEQYF. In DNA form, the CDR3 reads TGTGCCAGCAGCTTATATCAGGGGAACTCCTACGAGCAGTACTTC.

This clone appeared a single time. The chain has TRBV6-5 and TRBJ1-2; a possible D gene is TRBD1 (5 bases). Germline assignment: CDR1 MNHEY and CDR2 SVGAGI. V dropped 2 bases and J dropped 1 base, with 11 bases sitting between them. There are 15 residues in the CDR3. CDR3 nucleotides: TGTGCCAGCAGTTACCCGGCAGGGATTAACTATGGCTACACCTTC. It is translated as CASSYPAGINYGYTF.

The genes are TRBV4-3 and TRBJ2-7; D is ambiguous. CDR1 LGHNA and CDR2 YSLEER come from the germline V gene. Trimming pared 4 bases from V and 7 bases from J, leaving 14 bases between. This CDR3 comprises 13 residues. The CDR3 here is CASSLGTDGEQYF. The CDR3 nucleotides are TGCGCCAGCAGCCTGGGCACGGATGGGGAGCAGTACTTC.

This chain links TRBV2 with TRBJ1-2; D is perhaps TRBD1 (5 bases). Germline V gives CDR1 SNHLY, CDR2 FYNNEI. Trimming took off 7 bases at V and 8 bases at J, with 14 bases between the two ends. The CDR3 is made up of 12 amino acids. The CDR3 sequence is CASNPLWGGYTF. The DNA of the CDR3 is TGTGCCAGCAATCCCCTCTGGGGGGGCTACACCTTC.

In DNA, the CDR3 is TGTGCCAGCAGTATGAGCAATGAGCAGTTCTTC. This codes for CASSMSNEQFF. The J gene is TRBJ2-1, the V gene TRBV27; D ambiguous. Germline V CDR1 and CDR2: MNHEY, SMNVEV (reference sequence). V lost 5 bases and J lost 6, with 5 bases in between. This CDR3 spans 11 amino acids.

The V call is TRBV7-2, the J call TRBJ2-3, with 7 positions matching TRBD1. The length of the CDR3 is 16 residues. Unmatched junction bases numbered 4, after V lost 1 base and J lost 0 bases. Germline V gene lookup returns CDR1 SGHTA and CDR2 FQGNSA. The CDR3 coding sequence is TGTGCCAGCAGCTTAGTTGGGACAGAGAGCACAGATACGCAGTATTTT. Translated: CASSLVGTESTDTQYF. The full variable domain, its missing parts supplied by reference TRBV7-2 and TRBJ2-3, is GAGVSQSPSNKVTEKGKDVELRCDPISGHTALYWYRQSLGQGLEFLIYFQGNSAPDKSGLPSDRFSAERTGGSVSTLTIQRTQQEDSAVYLCASSLVGTESTDTQYFGPGTRLTVL.

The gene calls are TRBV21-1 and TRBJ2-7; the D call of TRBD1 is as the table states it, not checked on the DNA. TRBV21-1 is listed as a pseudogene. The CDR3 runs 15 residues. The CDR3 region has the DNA TGTGCCAGCAGCATGGGATGGACATCTTCCTACGAGCAGTACTTC. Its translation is CASSMGWTSSYEQYF.

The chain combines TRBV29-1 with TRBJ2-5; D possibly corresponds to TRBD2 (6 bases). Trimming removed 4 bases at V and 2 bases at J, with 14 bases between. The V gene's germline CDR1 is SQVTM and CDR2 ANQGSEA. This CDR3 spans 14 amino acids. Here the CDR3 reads CSVGGGSSQETQYF. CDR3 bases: TGCAGCGTTGGTGGGGGGTCGTCTCAAGAGACCCAGTACTTC.

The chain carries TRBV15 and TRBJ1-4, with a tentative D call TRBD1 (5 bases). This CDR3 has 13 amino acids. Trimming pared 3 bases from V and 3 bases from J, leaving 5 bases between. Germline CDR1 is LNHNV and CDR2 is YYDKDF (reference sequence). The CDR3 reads CATSSRANEKLFF. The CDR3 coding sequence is TGTGCCACCAGCAGCAGGGCTAATGAAAAACTGTTTTTT.

CDR3 nucleotide sequence: TGTGCCAGCAGCGTCTCCGGGACTAGTGCCTTGGAGACCCAGTACTTC. Protein product: CASSVSGTSALETQYF. The chain recombines TRBV9 with TRBJ2-5; 8 nucleotides agree with TRBD2. The V segment lost 2 bases and the J segment 5 bases; nucleotides outside the gene matches: 11. CDR1 and CDR2 from the germline V gene are SGDLS and YYNGEE. The CDR3 covers 16 residues.

The CDR3 sequence: CASSKGRDGTDEQYF. The DNA for the CDR3 is TGTGCCAGCAGCAAAGGTAGGGACGGAACCGACGAGCAGTACTTC. The rearrangement uses TRBV21-1 and TRBJ2-7. TRBV21-1 constitutes a pseudogene. The CDR3 is made up of 15 amino acids.

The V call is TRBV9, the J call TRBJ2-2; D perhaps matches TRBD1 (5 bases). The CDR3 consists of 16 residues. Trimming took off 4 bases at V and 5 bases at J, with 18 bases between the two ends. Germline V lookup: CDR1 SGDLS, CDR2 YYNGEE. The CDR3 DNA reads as TGTGCCAGCAGCCTGGACCAGGGTAGGGGAACCGGGGAGCTGTTTTTT. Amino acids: CASSLDQGRGTGELFF.

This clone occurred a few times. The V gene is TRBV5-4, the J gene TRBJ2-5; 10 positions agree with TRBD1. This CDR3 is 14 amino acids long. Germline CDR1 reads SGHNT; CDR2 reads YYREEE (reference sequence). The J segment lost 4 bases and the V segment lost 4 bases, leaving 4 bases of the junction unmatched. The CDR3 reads CASSVTGGAETQYF. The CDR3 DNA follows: TGTGCCAGCAGCGTGACAGGGGGCGCAGAGACCCAGTACTTC.

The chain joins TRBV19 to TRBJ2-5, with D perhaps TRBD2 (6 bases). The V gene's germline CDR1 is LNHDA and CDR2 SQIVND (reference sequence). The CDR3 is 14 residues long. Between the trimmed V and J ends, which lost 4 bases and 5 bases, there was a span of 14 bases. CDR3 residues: CASSRRELKETQYF. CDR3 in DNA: TGTGCCAGTAGTAGGAGGGAGCTGAAGGAGACCCAGTACTTC.

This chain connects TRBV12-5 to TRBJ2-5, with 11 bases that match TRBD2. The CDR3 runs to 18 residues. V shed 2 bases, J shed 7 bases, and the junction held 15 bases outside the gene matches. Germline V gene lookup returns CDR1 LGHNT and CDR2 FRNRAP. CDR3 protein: CASGLIAGLADSRTTQYF. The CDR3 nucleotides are TGTGCTAGTGGTTTGATCGCGGGACTAGCGGATTCAAGAACGACCCAGTACTTC. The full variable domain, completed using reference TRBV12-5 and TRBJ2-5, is DARVTQTPRHKVTEMGQEVTMRCQPILGHNTVFWYRQTMMQGLELLAYFRNRAPLDDSGMPKDRFSAEMPDATLATLKIQPSEPRDSAVYFCASGLIAGLADSRTTQYFGPGTRLLVL.

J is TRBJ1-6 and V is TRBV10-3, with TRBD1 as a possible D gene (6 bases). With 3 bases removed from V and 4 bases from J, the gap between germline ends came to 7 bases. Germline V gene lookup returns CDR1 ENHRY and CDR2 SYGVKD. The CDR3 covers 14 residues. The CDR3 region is CAISEGGYNSPLHF. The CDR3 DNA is TGTGCCATCAGTGAAGGGGGATATAATTCACCCCTCCACTTT.

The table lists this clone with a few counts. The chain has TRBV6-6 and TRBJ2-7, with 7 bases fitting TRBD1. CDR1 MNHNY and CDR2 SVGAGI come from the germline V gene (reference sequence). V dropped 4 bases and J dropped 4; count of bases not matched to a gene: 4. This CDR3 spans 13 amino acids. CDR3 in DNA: TGTGCCAGCAGTTTATACAGGGGATACGAGCAGTACTTC. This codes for CASSLYRGYEQYF.

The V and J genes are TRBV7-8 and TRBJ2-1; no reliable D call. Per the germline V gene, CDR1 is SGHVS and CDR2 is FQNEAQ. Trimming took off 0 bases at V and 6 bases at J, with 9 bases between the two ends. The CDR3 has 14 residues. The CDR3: CASSLAQGINEQFF. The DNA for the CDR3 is TGTGCCAGCAGCTTAGCGCAAGGGATCAATGAGCAGTTCTTC.